This T cell receptor beta chain was sequenced in a study of cytomegalovirus exposure and HLA in healthy donors. Vbeta (60) and Jbeta (13) primers were used in the PCR. The protocol was immunoSEQ multiplex PCR, while the TCRdb copy is restricted to in-frame clones and leaves out a portion. The sample records about 160,000 clones, under 75% being singletons. This CDR3 spans 11 amino acids. Looked up from germline, CDR1 is MNHNS and CDR2 is SASEGT. Trimming shortened V by 7 bases and J by 8 bases, and 11 bases separated the two germline ends. The rearrangement links TRBV6-1 to TRBJ1-2; D is possibly TRBD1 (5 bases). Input material: PBMCs. This receptor was obtained from a man aged 35 to 55 in good health and CMV-seropositive. CDR3 bases: TGTGCCAGCACTCGGGGGTACGGCTACACCTTC. Translated, it gives CASTRGYGYTF.